These 11 T cell receptor beta chains share one sample of origin, sequenced in a study of shared clonotypes between healthy human individuals. Sequencing was performed with immunoSEQ multiplex PCR; in TCRdb, only in-frame clones are kept and a portion is missing. The data hold about 79,000 clones, with about 61% observed a single time. The sequenced sample consisted of memory CD8+ T cells sorted from blood. Sample subset: CD45RO+ cells pooled with CCR7-negative TemRA cells. These receptors came from a man aged 30-40 years in good health.

This rearrangement joins TRBV2 to TRBJ1-5; 9 bases map to TRBD1. Germline CDR1 SNHLY, CDR2 FYNNEI. The trim removed 5 bases at V and 6 bases at J, leaving 8 bases unmatched. CDR3 length: 15 residues. The CDR3 region is CASSSGTGLRQPQHF. The CDR3 DNA is TGTGCCAGCAGTTCCGGGACAGGGCTTCGTCAGCCCCAGCATTTT.

The CDR3 is CASSPGFYEQFF. Here the CDR3 DNA reads TGTGCCAGCAGCCCCGGTTTCTATGAGCAGTTCTTC. The chain uses TRBV7-9 and TRBJ2-1; D call uncertain. The CDR3 length is 12 residues. V shed 5 bases and J shed 8 bases, with 10 bases lying between them. Per germline, CDR1 SEHNR and CDR2 FQNEAQ (reference sequence).

The rearrangement joins TRBV27 to TRBJ2-1, with 10 bases lining up with TRBD2. The CDR3 loop spans 15 amino acids. Trimming cost V 4 bases and J 9 bases; bases outside gene matches: 9. CDR1 and CDR2 (germline): MNHEY, SMNVEV (reference sequence). The CDR3 nucleotides are TGTGCCAGCAGTTCCGCTAGCGGGAGCTCAAGTGAGCAGTTCTTC. Protein product: CASSSASGSSSEQFF.

V gene TRBV7-9 combines with J gene TRBJ2-7; 9 nucleotides match TRBD1. Germline values: CDR1 SEHNR, CDR2 FQNEAQ (reference sequence). CDR3 length: 15 residues. The V segment lost 4 bases and the J segment 4 bases; nucleotides outside the gene matches: 8. The CDR3 spells CASSSGTGSRYEQYF. Written as DNA, the CDR3 is TGTGCCAGCAGCTCCGGGACAGGGAGCAGGTACGAGCAGTACTTC.

This clone is a singleton in its sample. The V and J genes are TRBV19 and TRBJ2-1, with no clear D. This CDR3 has 13 residues. V was trimmed by 4 bases and J by 5 bases, leaving 9 bases between them. Germline assignment: CDR1 LNHDA and CDR2 SQIVND (reference sequence). DNA for the CDR3: TGTGCCAGTAGTACGGGCGATCACAATGAGCAGTTCTTC. Encoded protein: CASSTGDHNEQFF.

This sequence joins TRBV4-1 and TRBJ2-2, with 10 bases that match TRBD1. This CDR3 has 17 residues. V gave up 3 bases and J gave up 7 bases; unmatched junction bases: 11. Germline V gene sequence: CDR1 MGHRA, CDR2 YSYEKL. The CDR3 spells CASSQSAGTGVGGELFF. The CDR3 coding sequence is TGCGCCAGCAGCCAGTCGGCCGGGACAGGGGTCGGCGGGGAGCTGTTTTTT.

This clone was found once. The chain carries TRBV18 and TRBJ2-1; 9 positions match TRBD2. In germline, CDR1 is KGHSH, CDR2 LQKENI. The J segment lost 7 bases and the V segment lost 0 bases, leaving 7 bases of the junction unmatched. The CDR3 covers 16 residues. CDR3 sequence: CASSPPGLAGRNEQFF. DNA of the CDR3: TGTGCCAGCTCACCACCGGGACTAGCAGGAAGGAATGAGCAGTTCTTC.

This sequence joins TRBV14 and TRBJ2-7; 10 bases match TRBD1. Trimming took 4 bases from V and 6 from J; bases not matched to a gene: 3. Germline assignment: CDR1 SGHDN and CDR2 FVKESK. This CDR3 region has 13 residues. CDR3 residues: CASSRDRGREQYF. CDR3 DNA sequence: TGTGCCAGCAGCCGTGACAGGGGGCGCGAGCAGTACTTC.

The rearrangement links TRBV19 to TRBJ2-7, with 9 bases lining up with TRBD1. The V gene's germline CDR1 is LNHDA and CDR2 SQIVND (reference sequence). CDR3 length: 13 amino acids. V dropped 9 bases and J dropped 7; count of bases not matched to a gene: 10. CDR3 nucleotides: TGTGCCAGAATAGGGGGACAGGGTCGGGAGCAGTACTTC. Amino acids: CARIGGQGREQYF.

On this clone itself: At one boundary the junction diverges from the germline segment, which might be a read error. The J gene is TRBJ2-2, the V gene TRBV6-4, with D hard to call. The CDR3 has 14 amino acids. Germline V lookup: CDR1 MRHNA, CDR2 SNTAGT. In DNA, the CDR3 is TGTGCCAGCAGTTACTCTGCGGTTACCGGGGAGCTGTTTTTT. Amino acid sequence: CASSYSAVTGELFF.

About this clone: One base away lies a much larger clone, so this may be a sequencing read error. The V call is TRBV10-3, the J call TRBJ2-7; 9 nucleotides match TRBD2. Germline values: CDR1 ENHRY, CDR2 SYGVKD. The CDR3 is 14 amino acids. The CDR3 protein is CVSPRSGRTYEQYF. CDR3 bases: TGTGTCTCCCCGCGGAGCGGGAGGACCTACGAGCAGTACTTC.